Presented here are 25 T cell receptor beta chains from one specimen sequenced in a study of cytomegalovirus exposure and HLA in healthy donors. PCR employed 60 Vbeta and 13 Jbeta primers. Clones were read by immunoSEQ multiplex PCR, and TCRdb kept only the in-frame ones, dropping some. The table includes under 250,000 clones, approximately 80% detected once. The sample consisted of PBMCs. The receptor source for this set is a woman aged 30 to 39 in good health and CMV-seronegative.

V usage is TRBV6-5 and J usage is TRBJ1-5; 11 nucleotides align to TRBD1. With V trimmed by 5 bases and J by 5 bases, 2 bases remained unmatched. Germline CDR1 reads MNHEY; CDR2 reads SVGAGI. This CDR3 is 14 amino acids long. The CDR3 here is CASSVDRGHQPQHF. The CDR3 nucleotides read TGTGCCAGCAGTGTGGACAGGGGGCATCAGCCCCAGCATTTT.

This clone was seen only a few times. The chain uses TRBV5-1 and TRBJ1-1; D not certain. The CDR3 length is 15 residues. Trimming stripped 0 bases from V and 0 bases from J, with 9 bases between. CDR1 is SGHRS and CDR2 is YFSETQ in the germline V gene. CDR3 region: CASSLDSRMNTEAFF. CDR3 DNA: TGCGCCAGCAGCTTGGACAGTCGGATGAACACTGAAGCTTTCTTT.

J is TRBJ2-3 and V is TRBV6-1; D gene unclear. Trimming left V 2 bases short and J 4 bases short, with 10 bases between. The CDR3 extends over 14 amino acids. CDR1 MNHNS and CDR2 SASEGT come from the germline V gene. The CDR3 region has the DNA TGTGCCAGCAGTGAATCATTTCACTCAGATACGCAGTATTTT. Its protein product is CASSESFHSDTQYF.

The rearrangement joins TRBV6-6 to TRBJ2-3; D is unresolved. Germline CDR1 and CDR2: MNHNY and SVGAGI (reference sequence). This CDR3 has 12 residues. V was shortened by 6 bases and J by 3 bases, with 7 bases between the two germline ends. Written as DNA, the CDR3 is TGTGCCAGCAGCCAACGGACAGATACGCAGTATTTT. Its translation is CASSQRTDTQYF.

The rearrangement joins TRBV5-1 to TRBJ2-2; tentative D call: TRBD1 (5 bases). The V end lost 7 bases, the J end lost 7 bases, and 14 bases lay between the germline ends. Per germline, CDR1 SGHRS and CDR2 YFSETQ. The CDR3 loop spans 13 amino acids. CDR3 sequence reads: CASRIIGVGELFF. The CDR3 nucleotides are TGCGCCAGCCGTATAATAGGGGTCGGGGAGCTGTTTTTT.

The chain has TRBV27 and TRBJ2-7, with a weak D call TRBD2 (5 bases). Between the trimmed V and J ends, which lost 0 bases and 5 bases, there was a span of 17 bases. Germline V gives CDR1 MNHEY, CDR2 SMNVEV (reference sequence). The CDR3 extends over 16 amino acids. The CDR3 reads CASSLSIYSPGNEQYF. The CDR3 nucleotides are TGTGCCAGCAGTTTATCGATATACAGCCCGGGGAACGAGCAGTACTTC.

CDR3 residues: CASSFTGNYGYTF. CDR3 DNA sequence: TGTGCCAGCAGCTTTACGGGGAACTATGGCTACACCTTC. This chain joins TRBV7-2 and TRBJ1-2, with no clear D. There are 13 residues in the CDR3. Germline assignment: CDR1 SGHTA and CDR2 FQGNSA. Trimming took off 3 bases at V and 2 bases at J, with 7 bases between the two ends.

This rearrangement joins TRBV29-1 to TRBJ2-7; 8 bases are a match to TRBD1. The CDR3 is 14 residues long. CDR1 and CDR2 (germline): SQVTM, ANQGSEA. After removal of 8 bases from V and 5 bases from J, the junction contained 14 bases not matched to a gene. CDR3: CSPQNNGTGNEQYF. CDR3 DNA sequence: TGCAGCCCCCAAAACAATGGGACAGGCAACGAGCAGTACTTC.

This sequence joins TRBV18 and TRBJ1-3; D possibly corresponds to TRBD1 (5 bases). V dropped 11 bases and J dropped 3 bases, with 17 bases sitting between them. In germline, CDR1 is KGHSH, CDR2 LQKENI. This CDR3 is built from 14 residues. CDR3 sequence: CASQEQEFGNTIYF. CDR3 DNA sequence: TGTGCCTCACAGGAACAGGAATTTGGAAACACCATATATTTT.

The chain has TRBV6-1 and TRBJ1-5; D is perhaps TRBD1 (6 bases). V gave up 7 bases and J gave up 0 bases, with 13 bases separating them. Germline V gene sequence: CDR1 MNHNS, CDR2 SASEGT. This CDR3 is 15 amino acids long. As DNA, the CDR3 is TGTGCCAGCATAAAGGACAGTTATAGCAATCAGCCCCAGCATTTT. Its protein product is CASIKDSYSNQPQHF.

V and J are TRBV5-1 and TRBJ2-3; tentatively, D is TRBD1 (6 bases). Germline V gives CDR1 SGHRS, CDR2 YFSETQ. The CDR3 contains 18 residues. V lost 0 bases, J lost 0 bases, and 17 bases lay in between. The CDR3, as DNA: TGCGCCAGCAGCTTGGAGCTGACAGGCTGGGGGAGCACAGATACGCAGTATTTT. Amino acid sequence: CASSLELTGWGSTDTQYF.

The chain carries TRBV5-4 and TRBJ1-1, with no clear D. CDR3 length: 13 residues. CDR1 is SGHNT, CDR2 YYREEE, per germline (reference sequence). V was shortened by 1 base and J by 1 base, with 5 bases between the two germline ends. This CDR3 is CASSLTANTEAFF. CDR3 DNA: TGTGCCAGCAGCTTGACTGCGAACACTGAAGCTTTCTTT. The full variable domain, with the rest looked up from reference TRBV5-4 and TRBJ1-1, is ETGVTQSPTHLIKTRGQQVTLRCSSQSGHNTVSWYQQALGQGPQFIFQYYREEENGRGNFPPRFSGLQFPNYSSELNVNALELDDSALYLCASSLTANTEAFFGQGTRLTVV.

Worth noting for this clone: One end of the junction is discordant with germline, which a read error may explain. This chain uses TRBV7-7 with TRBJ2-5, with 8 nucleotides matching TRBD2. Germline V gene data show CDR1 as SSHAT and CDR2 as FNYEAQ (reference sequence). There are 14 residues in the CDR3. CDR3 sequence (DNA): TGTGCTAGCAGCTTCGGGGGGGCCCAAGAGACCCAGTACTTC. It translates to CASSFGGAQETQYF.

The chain links TRBV10-2 to TRBJ2-7; D is possibly TRBD1 (7 bases). The CDR3 loop spans 13 amino acids. Germline CDR1 reads WSHSY; CDR2 reads SAAADI. Trimming took off 7 bases at V and 5 bases at J, with 15 bases between the two ends. The CDR3 nucleotides are TGCGCCAGCACCGACGGAGGGGGCGACGAGCAGTACTTC. It yields the protein CASTDGGGDEQYF.

On this clone: One end of the junction is discordant with germline, which a read error may explain. The chain is built from TRBV15 and TRBJ2-1; 8 bases align to TRBD1. The CDR3 is 16 residues long. Germline values: CDR1 LNHNV, CDR2 YYDKDF (reference sequence). CDR3 DNA: TGTGCCACCAGCCGAGACAGGGGCAGGGGCTACAATGAGCAGTTCTTC. As protein: CATSRDRGRGYNEQFF.

The chain is built from TRBV19 and TRBJ2-5; TRBD1 matches 9 bases. CDR3 length: 15 amino acids. Germline CDR1 is LNHDA and CDR2 is SQIVND (reference sequence). V was clipped by 5 bases and J by 5 bases; unmatched bases: 9. CDR3 bases: TGTGCCAGTAGTCTCGGGACAGGGCGGCTGGAGACCCAGTACTTC. Translation gives CASSLGTGRLETQYF.

V and J are TRBV2 and TRBJ1-4; 9 nucleotides agree with TRBD1. V lost 0 bases and J lost 3; bases outside the gene matches: 2. CDR1 is SNHLY and CDR2 is FYNNEI in the germline V gene. The CDR3 has 16 amino acids. The DNA of the CDR3 is TGTGCCAGCAGTGAAGCGCGGGACAGGGCTAATGAAAAACTGTTTTTT. Amino acids: CASSEARDRANEKLFF.

As to this clone: One junction end does not reproduce the germline sequence, and a read error may be involved. The chain uses TRBV7-9 and TRBJ1-4, with D uncertain. The length of the CDR3 is 14 residues. The V gene's germline CDR1 is SEHNR and CDR2 FQNEAQ (reference sequence). The CDR3 is CSSSLGHNLEKLFF. The DNA for the CDR3 is TGTTCCAGCAGCTTAGGGCATAATCTCGAAAAACTGTTTTTT.

The V call is TRBV11-2, the J call TRBJ2-7; 10 bases match TRBD1. The CDR3 runs 16 residues. Per germline, CDR1 SGHAT and CDR2 FQNNGV. J was trimmed by 0 bases and V by 1 base; bases with no gene match: 3. The CDR3 DNA is TGTGCCAGCAGCTTAGTGGGGGACAGGGGCTCCTACGAGCAGTACTTC. Amino acid sequence: CASSLVGDRGSYEQYF.

This rearrangement joins TRBV28 to TRBJ2-2; a possible D gene is TRBD1 (6 bases). This CDR3 region has 14 residues. Trimming removed 6 bases from V and 3 bases from J, with 11 bases in between. Germline CDR1 and CDR2: MDHEN and SYDVKM. Here the CDR3 DNA reads TGTGCCAGCAGACTACAGGGATACACCGGGGAGCTGTTTTTT. Translating it yields CASRLQGYTGELFF.

This chain joins TRBV18 and TRBJ1-1; D possibly corresponds to TRBD1 (5 bases). In germline, CDR1 is KGHSH, CDR2 LQKENI. The CDR3 is 13 residues long. Trimming removed 3 bases at V and 4 bases at J, with 9 bases between. CDR3 nucleotide sequence: TGTGCCAGCTCACCGGAAACAGGCACTGAAGCTTTCTTT. Translation: CASSPETGTEAFF. The full variable domain, its missing parts supplied by reference TRBV18 and TRBJ1-1, is NAGVMQNPRHLVRRRGQEARLRCSPMKGHSHVYWYRQLPEEGLKFMVYLQKENIIDESGMPKERFSAEFPKEGPSILRIQQVVRGDSAAYFCASSPETGTEAFFGQGTRLTVV.

This chain connects TRBV5-1 to TRBJ1-6; 9 nucleotides match TRBD1. CDR3 length: 15 residues. Germline CDR1 and CDR2: SGHRS and YFSETQ. Trimming took 6 bases from V and 8 from J; bases not matched to a gene: 9. The CDR3 protein is CASNNRGLNDSPLHF. As DNA, the CDR3 is TGCGCCAGCAACAACAGGGGGCTTAATGATTCACCCCTCCACTTT.

The V and J genes are TRBV6-5 and TRBJ1-1, with TRBD1 as a possible D gene (5 bases). Germline CDR1 and CDR2: MNHEY and SVGAGI. The ends were cut back, 0 bases at V and 0 bases at J, with 11 bases in the middle. This CDR3 has 16 residues. The CDR3 loop is CASSYSRTSMNTEAFF. The CDR3 DNA sequence: TGTGCCAGCAGTTACTCTCGGACATCCATGAACACTGAAGCTTTCTTT.

The V call is TRBV19, the J call TRBJ2-1; 8 nucleotides align to TRBD2. CDR1 and CDR2 (germline): LNHDA, SQIVND (reference sequence). V shed 5 bases, J shed 3 bases, and the junction held 6 bases outside the gene matches. This CDR3 contains 15 residues. The CDR3 is CASSPRRGGYNEQFF. The CDR3 coding sequence is TGTGCCAGTAGTCCCCGTCGGGGGGGCTACAATGAGCAGTTCTTC.

V gene TRBV6-1 combines with J gene TRBJ2-6, with D possibly TRBD1 on 6 matching bases. The V end was cut by 7 bases, the J end by 4 bases, with 8 bases between. Germline values: CDR1 MNHNS, CDR2 SASEGT. This CDR3 is 13 amino acids long. As DNA, the CDR3 is TGTGCCAGCAAGGGGGTGGGGGCCAACGTCCTGACTTTC. This codes for CASKGVGANVLTF.